This T cell receptor (beta chain) is drawn from a study of T-cell memory formation after mild COVID-19. TCR alpha and TCR beta cDNA libraries carrying sample barcodes and UMIs were produced by 5'RACE using constant-segment primers. TCRdb called the 5' RACE reads again in MiXCR, with one record for every CDR3 protein. The repertoire holds about 430,000 distinct CDR3 sequences, with more than 20% as singletons. The germline gives CDR1 SEHNR, CDR2 FQNEAQ (reference sequence). The CDR3 totals 18 residues. Trimming took 5 bases from V and 6 from J; bases not matched to a gene: 17. The origin of this receptor is an adult woman who had mild COVID-19 (a few samples of this study predate the infection). Cell type and time point are not known. Specimen: PBMCs or a T cell subset sorted from them (not recorded which). This chain joins TRBV7-9 and TRBJ1-2; 11 bases match TRBD1. The CDR3 sequence is CASSPRPGQGEFRDGYTF. For the CDR3, the DNA is TGTGCCAGCAGCCCCCGCCCGGGACAGGGGGAATTTCGCGATGGCTACACCTTC.